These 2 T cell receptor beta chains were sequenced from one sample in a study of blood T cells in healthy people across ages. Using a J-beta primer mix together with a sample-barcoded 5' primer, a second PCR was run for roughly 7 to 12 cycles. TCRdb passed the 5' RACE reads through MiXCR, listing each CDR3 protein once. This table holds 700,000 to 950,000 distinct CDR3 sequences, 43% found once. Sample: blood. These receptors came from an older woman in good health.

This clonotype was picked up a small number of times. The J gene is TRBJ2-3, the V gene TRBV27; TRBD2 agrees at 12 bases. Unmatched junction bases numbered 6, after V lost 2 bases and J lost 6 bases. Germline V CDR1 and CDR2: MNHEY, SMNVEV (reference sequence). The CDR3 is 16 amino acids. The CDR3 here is CASSLGLAGSMDTQYF. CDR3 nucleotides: TGTGCCAGCAGTTTAGGACTAGCGGGGAGTATGGATACGCAGTATTTT.

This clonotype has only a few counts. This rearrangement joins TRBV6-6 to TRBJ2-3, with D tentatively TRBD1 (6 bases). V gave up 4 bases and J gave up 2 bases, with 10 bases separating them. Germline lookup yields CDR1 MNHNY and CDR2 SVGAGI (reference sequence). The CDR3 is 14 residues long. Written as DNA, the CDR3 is TGTGCCAGCAGTTTGGGGGCCGACACAGATACGCAGTATTTT. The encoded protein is CASSLGADTDTQYF.